The 20 T cell receptor beta chains in this list originate from one sample, sequenced in a study of post-analysis software for immune sequencing data. Researchers reported that TCR beta cDNA libraries carried unique molecular identifiers. From the PCR reads, TCRdb called clonotypes with MiXCR, one entry per CDR3 protein. The table has hundreds of thousands of distinct CDR3 sequences, about 27% seen once. Regarding the study as a whole: Roughly five TRBV segments appeared more often in patients than in controls, and TRBV5-6, TRBV5-1 and TRBV20-1 were among these.

These receptors have no identified antigens. Material: blood. The origin of the receptors is a girl aged 10 to 17 with multiple sclerosis.

The chain has TRBV12-3 or TRBV12-4 and TRBJ2-3; D gene unclear. Trimming pared 0 bases from V and 7 bases from J, leaving 5 bases between. The CDR3 is 12 residues long. The CDR3 here is CASSLARNTQYF. In DNA, the CDR3 is TGTGCCAGCAGTTTAGCCAGGAATACGCAGTATTTT.

Turning to this clonotype: The junction differs from germline at one of its ends, possibly a read error. The chain links TRBV27 to TRBJ2-7; D possibly uses TRBD1 or TRBD2 (6 bases each). Germline V gene data show CDR1 as MNHEY and CDR2 as SMNVEV (reference sequence). This CDR3 comprises 15 residues. The CDR3 spells CASRRGALRSFEQYF. Here the CDR3 DNA reads TGTGCCAGCAGGAGGGGGGCGCTTAGGTCCTTCGAGCAGTACTTC.

This clonotype came up a few times. The chain recombines TRBV6-5 with TRBJ1-5; 7 bases line up with TRBD1. Germline loops: CDR1 MNHEY, CDR2 SVGAGI. V was pared by 6 bases and J by 3 bases, with 5 bases of the junction left unmatched. The CDR3 runs 14 residues. For the CDR3, the DNA is TGTGCCAGCAGACCCGGGACAGCCAATCAGCCCCAGCATTTT. Its translation: CASRPGTANQPQHF.

This clonotype was observed many times. CDR3 sequence (DNA): TGCGCCAGCAGCCAGACTAGCGGGGTGGACGAGCAGTACTTC. This encodes CASSQTSGVDEQYF. The chain links TRBV4-3 to TRBJ2-7; 11 nucleotides align to TRBD2. This CDR3 is 14 amino acids long. Germline V lookup: CDR1 LGHNA, CDR2 YSLEER. Trimming at V came to 3 bases and at J to 5 bases, leaving 3 bases not matched to a gene.

This clonotype was seen just once. J is TRBJ2-7 and V is TRBV7-2, with D perhaps TRBD2 (6 bases). The length of the CDR3 is 16 residues. The V gene's germline CDR1 is SGHTA and CDR2 FQGNSA. V was clipped by 5 bases and J by 2 bases, with 19 bases between them. The DNA of the CDR3 is TGTGCCAGCAGCCCCCGGTGGAGGACTACCACCTACGAGCAGTACTTC. This encodes CASSPRWRTTTYEQYF.

The rearrangement joins TRBV5-1 to TRBJ1-4, with D perhaps matching TRBD1 (6 bases). CDR1 is SGHRS and CDR2 is YFSETQ in the germline V gene. CDR3 size: 15 residues. Between the trimmed V and J ends, which lost 3 bases and 4 bases, there was a span of 13 bases. The CDR3 coding sequence is TGCGCCAGCAGCTCCGGGACATCGGATAATGAAAAACTGTTTTTT. It specifies CASSSGTSDNEKLFF. Together with reference TRBV5-1 and TRBJ1-4, the CDR3 gives the full variable domain: KAGVTQTPRYLIKTRGQQVTLSCSPISGHRSVSWYQQTPGQGLQFLFEYFSETQRNKGNFPGRFSGRQFSNSRSEMNVSTLELGDSALYLCASSSGTSDNEKLFFGSGTQLSVL.

This chain's CDR3 is CASSLSRLETQYF. The CDR3 nucleotides are TGTGCCAGCAGCTTATCCCGTCTAGAGACCCAGTACTTC. V gene TRBV7-2 combines with J gene TRBJ2-5; D not resolved. Looked up from germline, CDR1 is SGHTA and CDR2 is FQGNSA. CDR3 length: 13 amino acids. The ends were cut back, 2 bases at V and 4 bases at J, with 8 bases in the middle.

This chain joins TRBV11-2 and TRBJ2-5; TRBD1 is a possible D gene (6 bases). The ends were cut back, 5 bases at V and 5 bases at J, with 18 bases in the middle. The CDR3 length is 15 residues. Germline loops: CDR1 SGHAT, CDR2 FQNNGV. Here the CDR3 DNA reads TGTGCCAGCAGCCCCTTTGGGGGCAGGGTGGAGACCCAGTACTTC. Amino acid sequence: CASSPFGGRVETQYF.

This clonotype was detected only a few times. The chain has TRBV5-1 and TRBJ2-1, with a possible D match to TRBD1 (6 bases). The CDR3 extends over 17 amino acids. Trimming stripped 1 base from V and 8 bases from J, with 22 bases between. Germline CDR1 and CDR2: SGHRS and YFSETQ. CDR3 sequence: CASSLNREVIGRDEQFF. As DNA, the CDR3 is TGCGCCAGCAGCTTGAACAGGGAAGTAATCGGGCGCGATGAGCAGTTCTTC.

This clonotype was seen more than once but under ten times. The chain combines TRBV24-1 with TRBJ2-3; 11 positions agree with TRBD1. The CDR3 is 16 amino acids. With V trimmed by 4 bases and J by 4 bases, 6 bases remained unmatched. Germline V gene data show CDR1 as KGHDR and CDR2 as SFDVKD. CDR3 coding DNA: TGTGCCACCAGTGACCAAGGGACAGGGGGGTCAGATACGCAGTATTTT. This sequence encodes CATSDQGTGGSDTQYF.

The genes are TRBV5-6 and TRBJ2-1; 8 positions agree with TRBD1. Germline assignment: CDR1 SGHDT and CDR2 YYEEEE. The trim removed 2 bases at V and 0 bases at J, leaving 7 bases unmatched. The CDR3 covers 17 residues. The CDR3 protein is CASSFLGQALSYNEQFF. In nucleotides, the CDR3 is TGTGCCAGCAGCTTCTTGGGACAGGCACTCTCCTACAATGAGCAGTTCTTC.

V usage is TRBV7-2 and J usage is TRBJ2-5; D is unresolved. Looked up from germline, CDR1 is SGHTA and CDR2 is FQGNSA. Trimming removed 2 bases from V and 5 bases from J, with 18 bases in between. The CDR3 contains 16 residues. CDR3 sequence reads: CASSLWSYGLGETQYF. CDR3 nucleotide sequence: TGTGCCAGCAGCTTATGGTCCTATGGGTTGGGGGAGACCCAGTACTTC. Complete variable domain (other parts from reference TRBV7-2 and TRBJ2-5): GAGVSQSPSNKVTEKGKDVELRCDPISGHTALYWYRQSLGQGLEFLIYFQGNSAPDKSGLPSDRFSAERTGGSVSTLTIQRTQQEDSAVYLCASSLWSYGLGETQYFGPGTRLLVL.

This chain uses TRBV29-1 with TRBJ1-1; perhaps TRBD1 as D (5 bases). The CDR3 covers 12 residues. CDR1 and CDR2 from the germline V gene are SQVTM and ANQGSEA. The V gene lost 7 bases and the J gene lost 6 bases, with 15 bases spanning the gap. The CDR3 region is CSGLLQGPEAFF. DNA for the CDR3: TGCAGCGGCTTACTGCAGGGACCTGAAGCTTTCTTT.

This clonotype was recorded a few times. The V call is TRBV7-2, the J call TRBJ2-3, with 12 nucleotides matching TRBD2. With 3 bases clipped from V and 3 bases from J, the junction kept 4 bases outside the gene matches. The CDR3 covers 16 residues. Per the germline V gene, CDR1 is SGHTA and CDR2 is FQGNSA. CDR3 protein: CASSLRLAGVTDTQYF. CDR3 DNA: TGTGCCAGCAGCTTGCGACTAGCGGGAGTTACAGATACGCAGTATTTT.

This clonotype was found a few times. The genes are TRBV25-1 and TRBJ2-7; 9 bases line up with TRBD1. Germline CDR1 MGHDK, CDR2 SYGVNS. V dropped 5 bases and J dropped 5; count of bases not matched to a gene: 10. The CDR3 contains 15 residues. CDR3 DNA sequence: TGTGCCAGCAGTACCTCGGACAGGGGACCCCACGAGCAGTACTTC. It specifies CASSTSDRGPHEQYF.

The V gene is TRBV20-1, the J gene TRBJ1-1, with D possibly TRBD1 on 6 matching bases. Between the trimmed V and J ends, which lost 2 bases and 5 bases, there was a span of 12 bases. CDR1 DFQATT and CDR2 SNEGSKA come from the germline V gene (reference sequence). CDR3 length: 13 residues. This chain's CDR3 is CSARSRGGTEAFF. CDR3 nucleotide sequence: TGCAGTGCTAGATCCAGGGGAGGAACTGAAGCTTTCTTT.

In regard to this clonotype: A junction boundary mismatches the germline segment, possibly from a read error. The chain couples TRBV4-3 to TRBJ2-7; maybe TRBD2 (6 bases). Germline V gene sequence: CDR1 LGHNA, CDR2 YSLEER. CDR3 length: 17 amino acids. The CDR3 protein is CASSEGPSGRLAYEQYF. As DNA, the CDR3 is TGCGCTAGCAGCGAAGGCCCCTCGGGGAGGTTGGCCTACGAGCAGTACTTC.

The V gene is TRBV12-3 or TRBV12-4, the J gene TRBJ1-5, with D uncertain. V lost 6 bases and J lost 5, with 11 bases in between. This CDR3 has 13 residues. The CDR3: CASRLAGDQPQHF. The CDR3 DNA reads as TGTGCCAGCAGGTTGGCAGGAGATCAGCCCCAGCATTTT.

J is TRBJ1-3 and V is TRBV5-1, with D perhaps matching TRBD1 (6 bases). From germline, CDR1 is SGHRS and CDR2 YFSETQ. The CDR3 has 15 amino acids. V lost 5 bases and J 1 base, leaving 13 bases between the germline ends. The CDR3 DNA reads TGCGCCAGCAGGCAGGGGTTTTTGTCTGGAAACACCATATATTTT. It is translated as CASRQGFLSGNTIYF.

The sample holds a few counts of this clonotype. This chain joins TRBV6-2 or TRBV6-3 and TRBJ2-1; 7 positions agree with TRBD2. J lost 8 bases, V lost 10 bases, and 17 bases had no gene match. This CDR3 has 15 amino acids. Germline lookup yields CDR1 MNHEY and CDR2 SVGEGT. The CDR3 nucleotides are TGTGCCACGTCTCTTTGGACTAGAGTCGTCCATGAGCAGTTCTTC. Its protein product is CATSLWTRVVHEQFF.